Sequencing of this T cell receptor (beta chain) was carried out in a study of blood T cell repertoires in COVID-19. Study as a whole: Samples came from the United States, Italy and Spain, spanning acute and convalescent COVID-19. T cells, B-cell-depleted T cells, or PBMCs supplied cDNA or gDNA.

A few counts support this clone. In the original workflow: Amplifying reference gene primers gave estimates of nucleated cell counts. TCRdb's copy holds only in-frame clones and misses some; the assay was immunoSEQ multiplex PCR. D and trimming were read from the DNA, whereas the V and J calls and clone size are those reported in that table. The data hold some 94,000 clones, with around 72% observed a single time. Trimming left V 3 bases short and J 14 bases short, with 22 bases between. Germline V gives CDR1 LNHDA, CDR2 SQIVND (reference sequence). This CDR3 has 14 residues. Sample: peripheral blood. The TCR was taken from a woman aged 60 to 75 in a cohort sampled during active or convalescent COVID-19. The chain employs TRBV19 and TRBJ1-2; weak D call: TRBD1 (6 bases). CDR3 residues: CASSISSDRTAKTF. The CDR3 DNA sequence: TGTGCCAGTAGTATTTCATCCGACAGGACCGCGAAGACCTTC. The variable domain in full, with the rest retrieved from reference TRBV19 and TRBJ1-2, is DGGITQSPKYLFRKEGQNVTLSCEQNLNHDAMYWYRQDPGQGLRLIYYSQIVNDFQKGDIAEGYSVSREKKESFPLTVTSAQKNPTAFYLCASSISSDRTAKTFGSGTRLTVV.